Following are 22 T cell receptor beta chains from one sample sequenced in a study of T cells expressing NK-cell markers. TCRdb reworked the 5' RACE reads into one entry per CDR3 protein, no DNA. With under 600,000 distinct CDR3 sequences in the sample, the ten largest clones hold 1.4%. The source material was blood T cells: a sorted CD56 or NKG2C T cell subset, CD4+ or CD8+ T cells, or bulk PBMC T cells (not recorded which). The receptors derive from a woman aged 50 to 65 in good health.

The chain is built from TRBV27 and TRBJ2-3; TCRdb designates TRBD2, a call that cannot be tested without DNA. The V gene's germline CDR1 is MNHEY and CDR2 SMNVEV (reference sequence). This CDR3 is built from 13 residues. CDR3 in amino acids: CASSSKRTDTQYF.

The chain recombines TRBV7-8 with TRBJ2-3; the D call of TRBD2 rests on TCRdb alone, since no DNA is present to check it. Germline loops: CDR1 SGHVS, CDR2 FQNEAQ. The CDR3 sequence is 15 residues long. The CDR3 protein is CASSPSTAGTDTQYF.

This chain connects TRBV29-1 to TRBJ1-1. The CDR3 length is 11 residues. Germline CDR1 is SQVTM and CDR2 is ANQGSEA. This CDR3 reads CSVDRVTEAFF.

The chain's CDR3 is CASSLDGRWGSDTQYF. The genes are TRBV5-1 and TRBJ2-3; the D gene TCRdb calls, TRBD1, cannot be checked with no DNA. CDR3 length equals 16 residues. The germline V gene encodes CDR1 SGHRS and CDR2 YFSETQ.

The J gene is TRBJ1-2, the V gene TRBV30; TCRdb calls TRBD1, which cannot be checked without DNA. Germline lookup yields CDR1 GTSNPN and CDR2 SVGIG (reference sequence). This CDR3 comprises 14 residues. The CDR3 sequence: CAWSVRQGYYGYTF.

The chain recombines TRBV27 with TRBJ2-7. The CDR3 runs 14 residues. Germline V gene sequence: CDR1 MNHEY, CDR2 SMNVEV (reference sequence). The CDR3 sequence is CASIPIQTVGEQYF.

CDR3 amino acids: CASSLHSGSSTDTQYF. This chain joins TRBV11-3 and TRBJ2-3; TCRdb picks TRBD2, but there is no DNA to check that call. From germline, CDR1 is SGHNT and CDR2 YENEEA. This CDR3 region has 16 residues.

The chain is built from TRBV5-1 and TRBJ2-1. CDR1 and CDR2 (germline): SGHRS, YFSETQ. This CDR3 region has 14 residues. CDR3 sequence reads: CASSLASPSDEQFF.

This chain connects TRBV6-5 to TRBJ2-3; TCRdb indicates TRBD1, and absent DNA this call remains unverified. CDR3 size: 15 residues. Germline V gives CDR1 MNHEY, CDR2 SVGAGI. The chain's CDR3 is CASSYSIREWNTQYF.

The chain joins TRBV24-1 to TRBJ2-1. In germline, CDR1 is KGHDR, CDR2 SFDVKD. This CDR3 has 12 residues. CDR3: CATSDGVSEQFF.

The chain combines TRBV7-8 with TRBJ2-7; TCRdb designates TRBD2, a call that cannot be tested without DNA. The germline V gene has CDR1 SGHVS and CDR2 FQNEAQ. CDR3 length: 16 residues. The CDR3 sequence is CASSKEIAGGIYEQYF. Together with reference TRBV7-8 and TRBJ2-7, the CDR3 gives the full variable domain: GAGVSQSPRYKVAKRGQDVALRCDPISGHVSLFWYQQALGQGPEFLTYFQNEAQLDKSGLPSDRFFAERPEGSVSTLKIQRTQQEDSAVYLCASSKEIAGGIYEQYFGPGTRLTVT.

The chain is built from TRBV12-3 or TRBV12-4 and TRBJ1-1; there is no DNA to check the TCRdb D call of TRBD1. The CDR3 spans 17 residues. CDR3 amino acids: CASTPGTGTGTNTEAFF.

V usage is TRBV5-6 and J usage is TRBJ2-2; TCRdb names TRBD1, which stays unverified in the absence of DNA. This CDR3 is 16 amino acids long. CDR1 and CDR2 (germline): SGHDT, YYEEEE. This CDR3 is CASSFRGSGLTGELFF.

The chain employs TRBV14 and TRBJ2-2. Germline V gene data show CDR1 as SGHDN and CDR2 as FVKESK. This CDR3 comprises 18 residues. CDR3 residues: CASSQDHMGRLNTGELFF.

CDR3: CASSLRGGPYEQYF. The chain employs TRBV7-9 and TRBJ2-7. Germline-derived CDR1 and CDR2 are SEHNR and FQNEAQ (reference sequence). The CDR3 contains 14 residues.

The chain joins TRBV29-1 to TRBJ1-2. Germline V gene data show CDR1 as SQVTM and CDR2 as ANQGSEA. This CDR3 has 11 amino acids. CDR3: CSVEAYDGYTF.

This sequence joins TRBV9 and TRBJ2-3; TCRdb calls TRBD2, which cannot be checked without DNA. Looked up from germline, CDR1 is SGDLS and CDR2 is YYNGEE. The CDR3 is made up of 15 amino acids. CDR3 residues: CASSGAGVWTDTQYF.

This chain links TRBV6-4 with TRBJ1-1. Germline assignment: CDR1 MRHNA and CDR2 SNTAGT. The CDR3 has 13 amino acids. This chain's CDR3 is CASSFRLNTEAFF.

The CDR3 sequence is CASTTGLHDNEQFF. The chain has TRBV6-2 or TRBV6-3 and TRBJ2-1; TCRdb designates TRBD2, a call that cannot be tested without DNA. Germline CDR1 reads MNHEY; CDR2 reads SVGEGT. This CDR3 has 14 amino acids.

J is TRBJ1-5 and V is TRBV18; the TCRdb D gene call, TRBD1, has no DNA to confirm it. The CDR3 sequence is 14 residues long. Per germline, CDR1 KGHSH and CDR2 LQKENI. The CDR3 reads CASSPTGLWQPQHF. Supplemented by reference TRBV18 and TRBJ1-5, the full variable domain reads NAGVMQNPRHLVRRRGQEARLRCSPMKGHSHVYWYRQLPEEGLKFMVYLQKENIIDESGMPKERFSAEFPKEGPSILRIQQVVRGDSAAYFCASSPTGLWQPQHFGDGTRLSIL.

The chain is built from TRBV20-1 and TRBJ2-7; TCRdb's assignment of TRBD2 cannot be checked, as there is no DNA. There are 13 residues in the CDR3. Per germline, CDR1 DFQATT and CDR2 SNEGSKA (reference sequence). CDR3 loop: CSASAKASHEQYF.

This rearrangement joins TRBV7-9 to TRBJ2-5. Germline loops: CDR1 SEHNR, CDR2 FQNEAQ (reference sequence). This CDR3 region has 14 residues. This CDR3 is CASSLSTAQETQYF.